This paragraph reports one TCR beta chain. The data were obtained in a study of shared clonotypes between healthy human individuals. TCRdb's copy holds only in-frame clones and misses some; the assay was immunoSEQ multiplex PCR. The sample lists more than 1.2 million clones; around 98.5% were seen once. CDR3 length: 15 residues. V was trimmed by 5 bases and J by 1 base, leaving 16 bases between them. The germline CDR1 and CDR2 sequences are SGHRS and YFSETQ. CD4+ cell separation produced CD45RA+ naive and CD45RA-negative memory subsets. The sequence was obtained from a man aged 30-40 years in good health. The chain employs TRBV5-1 and TRBJ2-7, with D possibly called TRBD1 or TRBD2 (7 bases each). The sequenced sample was naive CD4+ T cells sorted from blood. The subset here: CD45RA+ positively selected. The CDR3, as DNA: TGCGCCAGCAGTCGTATCCAGGGGGGGTCCTACGAGCAGTACTTC. Translated, it gives CASSRIQGGSYEQYF.